Sequencing of this T cell receptor (beta chain) was carried out in a study of OX40 agonist ivuxolimab in advanced cancers. Looking at the study overall: A history of anti-PD-1, anti-PD-L1 or anti-CTLA-4 therapy was acceptable, and about 40% had some. Findings of the study overall: Mean expanded clone counts were higher in CD8+ than CD4+ T cells.

On this clone itself: Its target is unknown.

The CDR3 is 14 residues long. Germline trimming cut 10 bases from V and 3 bases from J; bases unmatched to any gene: 10. The germline V gene has CDR1 LNHDA and CDR2 SQIVND (reference sequence). It was autoimmune disease history or systemic immunosuppression that excluded patients. Here immunoSEQ multiplex PCR was the method, and the copy in TCRdb shows in-frame clones only, minus some. The sample consists of tens of thousands of clones, roughly 80% of them appearing once. The gene calls are TRBV19 and TRBJ1-2; 8 bases are a match to TRBD1. The material was CD4+ or CD8+ T cells sorted from blood, obtained in a trial of the OX40 agonist ivuxolimab. The receptor was isolated from an adult with an advanced solid tumor such as melanoma, head and neck, liver or kidney cancer. The CDR3 here is CAIATGGVYYGYTF. CDR3 coding DNA: TGTGCCATAGCCACAGGGGGAGTATACTATGGCTACACCTTC.